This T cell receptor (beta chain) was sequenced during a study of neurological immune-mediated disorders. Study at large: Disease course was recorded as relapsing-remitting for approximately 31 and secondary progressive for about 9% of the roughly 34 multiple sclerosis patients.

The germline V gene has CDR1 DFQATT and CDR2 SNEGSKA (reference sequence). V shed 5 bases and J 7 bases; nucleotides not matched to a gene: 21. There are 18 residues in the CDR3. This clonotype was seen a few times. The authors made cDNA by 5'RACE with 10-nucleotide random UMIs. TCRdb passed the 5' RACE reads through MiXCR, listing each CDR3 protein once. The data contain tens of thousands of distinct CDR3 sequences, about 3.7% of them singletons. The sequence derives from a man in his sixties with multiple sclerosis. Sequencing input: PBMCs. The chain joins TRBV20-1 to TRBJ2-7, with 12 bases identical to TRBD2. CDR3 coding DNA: TGCAGTGCTCCCAATCCCCAACTAGCGGGAGGCCCCAGGCGGGAGCAGTACTTC. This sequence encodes CSAPNPQLAGGPRREQYF.